This T cell receptor (beta chain) is drawn from a study of T cells in Graves' hyperthyroidism and ophthalmopathy. About the research overall: Any treatment followed the collection of peripheral blood at initial diagnosis.

This clonotype was seen repeatedly, ten times or more. Antigen unknown. CDR1 and CDR2 from the germline V gene are SEHNR and FQNEAQ (reference sequence). V dropped 6 bases and J dropped 0 bases, with 8 bases sitting between them. This CDR3 contains 13 residues. There were TCR beta CDR3 regions amplified from RNA transcripts. First-round RT-PCR of the TCR CDR3 relied on the HTBI primer set. Each CDR3 protein is one row after TCRdb ran MiXCR on the multiplex PCR reads. The profile shows under 400,000 distinct CDR3 sequences, 18% of them singletons. Study-level results: Ophthalmopathy was distinguished from stable hyperthyroidism by 13 V-J signatures.

Among ophthalmopathy patients, the Clinical Activity Score reached at least 3, the NOSPECS grade reached at least 4, and duration remained under 3 months. Fresh peripheral blood, 8 to 10 ml, was the source of the PBMCs. The chain carries TRBV7-9 and TRBJ1-2; D not certain. Sequences were obtained from blood. The TCR originated in a woman aged 40 to 50 with Graves' ophthalmopathy. The CDR3 DNA is TGTGCCAGCAGTTTTGGGTCTAACTATGGCTACACCTTC. Translation gives CASSFGSNYGYTF.